The 11 T cell receptor beta chains reported below all come from one sample, sequenced in a study of blood T cells in healthy people across ages. Primed by a sample-barcoded 5' primer and a J-beta primer mix, a second PCR proceeded for 7 to 11 cycles. Each CDR3 protein gets one entry after TCRdb re-called the 5' RACE reads with MiXCR. The sample holds over 700,000 distinct CDR3 sequences, around half seen once. Source material: blood. Receptors originate from a man older than 75 in good health.

The chain carries TRBV7-2 and TRBJ1-1, with D maybe TRBD1 (5 bases). This CDR3 contains 16 residues. Germline values: CDR1 SGHTA, CDR2 FQGNSA. Trimming left V 5 bases short and J 2 bases short, with 18 bases between. The CDR3 region is CASSPEVGAGNTEAFF. The CDR3 coding sequence is TGTGCCAGCAGCCCGGAAGTAGGGGCTGGCAACACTGAAGCTTTCTTT.

This chain uses TRBV7-3 with TRBJ1-2; 7 nucleotides match TRBD1. The germline CDR1 and CDR2 sequences are SGHTA and FQGTGA. V was pared by 0 bases and J by 2 bases, with 3 bases of the junction left unmatched. The CDR3 runs to 15 residues. CDR3 DNA sequence: TGTGCCAGCAGCTTAACGGGACAGCTGAACTATGGCTACACCTTC. Translation: CASSLTGQLNYGYTF.

This clonotype was recorded at least ten times. The chain recombines TRBV4-1 with TRBJ2-3, with TRBD2 matching 14 bases. Germline V CDR1 and CDR2: MGHRA, YSYEKL. Losses at the gene ends were 4 bases for V and 14 bases for J; bases not matched to a gene: 20. The CDR3 totals 18 residues. This chain's CDR3 is CASSPGLAGAAPKRYAYF. CDR3 nucleotide sequence: TGCGCCAGCAGCCCGGGACTAGCGGGAGCCGCCCCGAAAAGATACGCGTATTTT.

The V and J genes are TRBV6-6 and TRBJ2-1; 8 nucleotides align to TRBD2. Germline V lookup: CDR1 MNHNY, CDR2 SVGAGI (reference sequence). The V and J ends lost 5 bases and 2 bases, in that order; junction bases with no gene match: 2. The CDR3 extends over 14 amino acids. Here the CDR3 DNA reads TGTGCCAGCAGTGCGGGAGGCGCCTACAATGAGCAGTTCTTC. It yields the protein CASSAGGAYNEQFF.

CDR3 protein: CASSFGPGVEAFF. CDR3 nucleotides: TGTGCCAGCAGTTTCGGTCCAGGGGTTGAAGCTTTCTTT. The rearrangement links TRBV28 to TRBJ1-1; tentatively, D is TRBD1 (6 bases). The CDR3 has 13 amino acids. The V gene's germline CDR1 is MDHEN and CDR2 SYDVKM. Trimming took 3 bases from V and 7 from J, leaving 12 bases between them.

V usage is TRBV12-3 or TRBV12-4 and J usage is TRBJ2-3; unclear D gene. The CDR3 totals 15 residues. The V gene lost 4 bases and the J gene lost 3 bases, with 14 bases spanning the gap. CDR3 loop: CASSSQRDGTDTQYF. The CDR3 DNA is TGTGCCAGCAGTTCCCAACGCGATGGAACAGATACGCAGTATTTT.

This clonotype was seen more than once but under ten times. J is TRBJ1-2 and V is TRBV6-2 or TRBV6-3, with D uncertain. Between the trimmed V and J ends, which lost 6 bases and 4 bases, there was a span of 18 bases. CDR1 is MNHEY and CDR2 is SVGEGT in the germline V gene. This CDR3 has 15 residues. CDR3 amino acids: CASSVPPTWGYGYTF. In nucleotides, the CDR3 is TGTGCCAGCAGCGTACCCCCGACCTGGGGCTATGGCTACACCTTC.

The chain is built from TRBV5-1 and TRBJ2-1; D is possibly TRBD2 (5 bases). V was clipped by 3 bases and J by 7 bases, with 17 bases between them. Germline V CDR1 and CDR2: SGHRS, YFSETQ. CDR3 length: 15 amino acids. CDR3 loop: CASSSLEGSGNEQFF. The CDR3 DNA is TGCGCCAGCAGCTCTTTAGAGGGTTCGGGGAATGAGCAGTTCTTC.

This clonotype showed up just a few times. J is TRBJ1-5 and V is TRBV12-3 or TRBV12-4, with D maybe TRBD1 (6 bases). Trimming pared 3 bases from V and 7 bases from J, leaving 13 bases between. The CDR3 consists of 14 residues. CDR3 sequence (DNA): TGTGCCAGCAGTTTTGGGGGCGCAGGGCAGCCCCAGCATTTT. Protein sequence: CASSFGGAGQPQHF.

This clonotype turned up a few times. The V call is TRBV20-1, the J call TRBJ2-1, with D perhaps matching TRBD1 (5 bases). This CDR3 region has 15 residues. V was trimmed by 0 bases and J by 12 bases, leaving 21 bases between them. Germline assignment: CDR1 DFQATT and CDR2 SNEGSKA (reference sequence). The CDR3 bases are TGCAGTGCTAGAGATCAAAGCAGGGCCCCCAGAGGGCAGTTCTTC. Translating it yields CSARDQSRAPRGQFF.

This clonotype has just a few counts. This chain joins TRBV3-1 and TRBJ2-3; 14 nucleotides line up with TRBD2. The J segment lost 6 bases and the V segment lost 4 bases, leaving 12 bases of the junction unmatched. CDR1 is LGHDT and CDR2 is YNNKEL in the germline V gene (reference sequence). The CDR3 has 18 amino acids. CDR3 nucleotides: TGTGCCAGCAGCCCCTCCCCAGGACTAGCGGGAGGACGGGATACGCAGTATTTT. As protein: CASSPSPGLAGGRDTQYF.